The sequence of this T cell receptor (beta chain) was determined in a study of blood T cell repertoires in COVID-19. Study in general: Specimens from acute and convalescent COVID-19 originated in the United States, Italy and Spain.

Methods used by the authors: From reference gene primer amplification, estimates of nucleated cell counts were derived. Method: immunoSEQ multiplex PCR; TCRdb's copy keeps in-frame clones and lacks some. V and J calls and clone size are copied from that table; D and trimming were computed from the DNA. The table shows 90,000 to 120,000 clones, with roughly 92% occurring only once. Sequencing was carried out using peripheral blood. The receptor comes from a man between 65 and 85 years old with acute or convalescent COVID-19.

The CDR3 nucleotides are TGTGCCAGCAGCCATGGGACAGGGGGTAGACCCCTCCACTTT. This encodes CASSHGTGGRPLHF. The chain combines TRBV9 with TRBJ1-6; 11 bases align to TRBD1. CDR3 length: 14 residues. Germline lookup yields CDR1 SGDLS and CDR2 YYNGEE. V lost 4 bases to trimming and J lost 12 bases; unmatched junction nucleotides: 6.